Presented here are 28 T cell receptor beta chains from one specimen sequenced in a study of identical twins. TCRdb ran MiXCR on the 5' RACE reads and lists one entry per CDR3 protein. Among roughly 690,000 distinct CDR3 sequences listed, less than 25% were seen once. This sample was also put to use in a study of T cells expressing NK-cell markers.

The sequenced sample was PBMCs. The origin of the receptors is a young woman in good health.

The rearrangement links TRBV25-1 to TRBJ2-5; 10 bases agree with TRBD1. Germline CDR1 and CDR2: MGHDK and SYGVNS. This CDR3 is built from 16 residues. With V trimmed by 4 bases and J by 3 bases, 8 bases remained unmatched. The DNA for the CDR3 is TGTGCCAGCAGTGGTCCCCCTGGGACAGGGGAAGAGACCCAGTACTTC. Amino acids: CASSGPPGTGEETQYF.

V gene TRBV18 combines with J gene TRBJ2-7; a possible D gene is TRBD2 (5 bases). The V end lost 1 base, the J end lost 7 bases, and 14 bases lay between the germline ends. The V gene's germline CDR1 is KGHSH and CDR2 LQKENI. CDR3 length: 14 amino acids. CDR3 region: CASSPQSGLGEQYF. DNA of the CDR3: TGTGCCAGCTCACCACAGTCGGGGTTGGGAGAGCAGTACTTC. The full variable domain, with the rest looked up from reference TRBV18 and TRBJ2-7, is NAGVMQNPRHLVRRRGQEARLRCSPMKGHSHVYWYRQLPEEGLKFMVYLQKENIIDESGMPKERFSAEFPKEGPSILRIQQVVRGDSAAYFCASSPQSGLGEQYFGPGTRLTVT.

The chain joins TRBV6-5 to TRBJ2-2; either TRBD1 or TRBD2 may supply D (5 bases each). This CDR3 spans 15 amino acids. CDR1 and CDR2 (germline): MNHEY, SVGAGI. V was shortened by 2 bases and J by 4 bases, with 11 bases between the two germline ends. The CDR3 DNA sequence: TGTGCCAGCAGTTACCTCGGGGCGTTCACCGGGGAGCTGTTTTTT. Protein: CASSYLGAFTGELFF.

This chain uses TRBV6-1 with TRBJ2-5; D possibly corresponds to TRBD1 (6 bases). Germline V gene sequence: CDR1 MNHNS, CDR2 SASEGT. CDR3 length equals 14 residues. Trimming pared 5 bases from V and 5 bases from J, leaving 15 bases between. The CDR3 DNA sequence: TGTGCCAGCAGTCCTCAGGGGTTCGAGGAGACCCAGTACTTC. This codes for CASSPQGFEETQYF.

This clonotype was picked up a small number of times. The genes are TRBV12-3 or TRBV12-4 and TRBJ2-1, with TRBD2 as a possible D gene (5 bases). This CDR3 comprises 11 residues. V lost 6 bases, J lost 13 bases, and 13 bases lay in between. DNA of the CDR3: TGTGCCAGCAGCCTTCGACTAAATCAGTTCTTC. Encoded protein: CASSLRLNQFF.

V gene TRBV12-3 or TRBV12-4 combines with J gene TRBJ1-1; D is possibly TRBD1 (5 bases). The CDR3 is 13 residues long. Trimming removed 6 bases at V and 3 bases at J, with 11 bases between. The CDR3 is CASSGKGDTEAFF. CDR3 DNA sequence: TGTGCCAGCAGCGGGAAAGGGGACACTGAAGCTTTCTTT.

This clonotype showed up just a few times. V usage is TRBV7-9 and J usage is TRBJ2-7; the match to TRBD1 covers 8 bases. The CDR3 totals 15 residues. Germline V gives CDR1 SEHNR, CDR2 FQNEAQ (reference sequence). J gave up 6 bases and V 2 bases, and 9 bases lay outside the gene matches. DNA of the CDR3: TGTGCCAGCAGCTTACGCCGGGACAGGAGAGCCGAGCAGTACTTC. This codes for CASSLRRDRRAEQYF.

This clonotype was seen ten or more times. The chain combines TRBV10-3 with TRBJ1-1; D might be TRBD1 (5 bases). The CDR3 sequence is 20 residues long. V was pared by 3 bases and J by 1 base, with 27 bases between. Germline V gene data show CDR1 as ENHRY and CDR2 as SYGVKD. The chain's CDR3 is CAISDPAGFGTQRRNTEAFF. DNA of the CDR3: TGTGCCATCAGTGACCCCGCCGGTTTCGGGACGCAAAGGCGGAACACTGAAGCTTTCTTT.

In its sample, this clonotype was seen a few times. The rearrangement uses TRBV20-1 and TRBJ2-1, with TRBD2 identical over 8 bases. Germline CDR1 and CDR2: DFQATT and SNEGSKA (reference sequence). The CDR3 consists of 16 residues. J lost 0 bases, V lost 7 bases, and 11 bases had no gene match. The CDR3 sequence is CSVSLVAGLSYNEQFF. DNA of the CDR3: TGCAGTGTCTCCCTCGTAGCGGGACTCTCCTACAATGAGCAGTTCTTC.

This clonotype was counted a few times. The chain combines TRBV29-1 with TRBJ2-1; unclear D gene. V shed 2 bases and J shed 6 bases, with 8 bases lying between them. CDR3 size: 12 residues. Germline V gives CDR1 SQVTM, CDR2 ANQGSEA. The CDR3 bases are TGCAGCGTTGAAAGGTGGACCAATGAGCAGTTCTTC. Translation gives CSVERWTNEQFF.

The chain carries TRBV20-1 and TRBJ2-3; TRBD2 matches at 8 bases. Looked up from germline, CDR1 is DFQATT and CDR2 is SNEGSKA (reference sequence). CDR3 length equals 13 residues. With 4 bases clipped from V and 6 bases from J, the junction kept 6 bases outside the gene matches. The CDR3 is CSANREGHDTQYF. Here the CDR3 DNA reads TGCAGTGCTAACCGGGAGGGCCATGATACGCAGTATTTT.

This clonotype was counted at least ten times. This chain joins TRBV25-1 and TRBJ2-7; 10 bases match TRBD2. V lost 3 bases to trimming and J lost 6 bases; unmatched junction nucleotides: 20. The CDR3 contains 19 residues. Germline V gene lookup returns CDR1 MGHDK and CDR2 SYGVNS. The CDR3 coding sequence is TGTGCCAGCAGTGATTCGATACTAGCGGGAAAGGGGGAGGGAAGCGAGCAGTACTTC. It specifies CASSDSILAGKGEGSEQYF.

The CDR3 nucleotides read TGTGCCAGCAGCCAGAAGGCGGGGAAGGAGACCCAGTACTTC. This codes for CASSQKAGKETQYF. The chain uses TRBV3-1 and TRBJ2-5; a possible D gene is TRBD2 (6 bases). The CDR3 runs 14 residues. V was clipped by 3 bases and J by 5 bases, with 13 bases between them. Per germline, CDR1 LGHDT and CDR2 YNNKEL (reference sequence).

The chain links TRBV15 to TRBJ2-1; D not certain. Germline V lookup: CDR1 LNHNV, CDR2 YYDKDF (reference sequence). There are 15 residues in the CDR3. V was cut by 5 bases and J by 4 bases, with 15 bases left in between. Here the CDR3 DNA reads TGTGCCACCAGCCGGGCAACAGATGAGTACAATGAGCAGTTCTTC. Residues: CATSRATDEYNEQFF.

The chain has TRBV3-1 and TRBJ2-2; D is perhaps TRBD2 (5 bases). The V gene's germline CDR1 is LGHDT and CDR2 YNNKEL (reference sequence). CDR3 length: 15 amino acids. The V and J ends lost 1 base and 7 bases respectively, with 13 bases between them. DNA of the CDR3: TGTGCCAGCAGCCAAGGAGGCGGGTTAGGCGGGGAGCTGTTTTTT. It yields the protein CASSQGGGLGGELFF.

The table lists this clonotype with a few counts. This chain connects TRBV12-3 or TRBV12-4 to TRBJ1-5; D call uncertain. Trimming removed 5 bases from V and 4 bases from J, with 6 bases in between. There are 12 residues in the CDR3. CDR3 sequence reads: CASSNINQPQHF. DNA of the CDR3: TGTGCCAGCAGTAATATTAATCAGCCCCAGCATTTT.

In this sample, this clonotype turned up many times. The rearrangement uses TRBV6-1 and TRBJ2-6; the match to TRBD1 covers 7 bases. The CDR3 totals 17 residues. Per the germline V gene, CDR1 is MNHNS and CDR2 is SASEGT. J gave up 0 bases and V 7 bases, and 9 bases lay outside the gene matches. CDR3 bases: TGTGCCAGCACTCCTCGGACAGGACGCTCTGGGGCCAACGTCCTGACTTTC. Amino acids: CASTPRTGRSGANVLTF.

The CDR3 region has the DNA TGTGCCAGCAGCCCCCAAGAGGGTTCACGCTCACCCCTCCACTTT. Its translation is CASSPQEGSRSPLHF. The J gene is TRBJ1-6, the V gene TRBV14, with D unclear. The ends were cut back, 4 bases at V and 10 bases at J, with 17 bases in the middle. This CDR3 is built from 15 residues. Looked up from germline, CDR1 is SGHDN and CDR2 is FVKESK. The whole variable domain, filled in from reference TRBV14 and TRBJ1-6, reads EAGVTQFPSHSVIEKGQTVTLRCDPISGHDNLYWYRRVMGKEIKFLLHFVKESKQDESGMPNNRFLAERTGGTYSTLKVQPAELEDSGVYFCASSPQEGSRSPLHFGNGTRLTVT.

V and J are TRBV20-1 and TRBJ2-5; 10 nucleotides match TRBD2. Germline V gene sequence: CDR1 DFQATT, CDR2 SNEGSKA (reference sequence). CDR3 size: 15 residues. After removal of 0 bases from V and 3 bases from J, the junction contained 4 bases not matched to a gene. In nucleotides, the CDR3 is TGCAGTGCTAGAGATGCCAGCGGGGGGGAAGAGACCCAGTACTTC. Translation gives CSARDASGGEETQYF.

V gene TRBV20-1 combines with J gene TRBJ2-5; D call uncertain. The germline CDR1 and CDR2 sequences are DFQATT and SNEGSKA (reference sequence). CDR3 size: 12 residues. Trimming pared 1 base from V and 6 bases from J, leaving 9 bases between. The CDR3 DNA follows: TGCAGTGCTAGAGTAGGTGGACAGACCCAGTACTTC. This translates into CSARVGGQTQYF.

The rearrangement links TRBV4-3 to TRBJ1-1, with D perhaps matching TRBD1 (6 bases). CDR3 length: 15 residues. With 0 bases removed from V and 7 bases from J, the gap between germline ends came to 15 bases. CDR1 is LGHNA, CDR2 YSLEER, per germline. This CDR3 is CASSQDSTGAGEAFF. As DNA, the CDR3 is TGCGCCAGCAGCCAAGATAGTACGGGGGCAGGTGAAGCTTTCTTT.

This clonotype has a single count. V gene TRBV4-3 combines with J gene TRBJ2-1; TRBD2 matches at 10 bases. The CDR3 runs 17 residues. The V gene's germline CDR1 is LGHNA and CDR2 YSLEER. V gave up 3 bases and J gave up 4 bases; unmatched junction bases: 9. The CDR3 DNA follows: TGCGCCAGCAGCCATCCTAGAGCGGGAGGGGTTTACAATGAGCAGTTCTTC. This gives the protein CASSHPRAGGVYNEQFF.

V and J are TRBV25-1 and TRBJ1-1, with D tentatively TRBD1 (5 bases). V was clipped by 1 base and J by 12 bases, with 15 bases between them. Germline V gives CDR1 MGHDK, CDR2 SYGVNS. The CDR3 is made up of 13 amino acids. CDR3 in amino acids: CASSEWGRVRSFF. CDR3 in DNA: TGTGCCAGCAGTGAATGGGGCAGGGTGAGATCTTTCTTT.

To note about this clonotype: Mismatch with germline at one junction end may stem from a read error. The V and J genes are TRBV5-1 and TRBJ2-6; 9 nucleotides align to TRBD1. The length of the CDR3 is 15 residues. Germline assignment: CDR1 SGHRS and CDR2 YFSETQ. CDR3 in amino acids: CASSLAWTGDNVLTF. CDR3 in DNA: TGCGCCAGCAGCTTGGCTTGGACAGGGGACAACGTCCTGACTTTC. Variable domain in full (rest from reference TRBV5-1 and TRBJ2-6): KAGVTQTPRYLIKTRGQQVTLSCSPISGHRSVSWYQQTPGQGLQFLFEYFSETQRNKGNFPGRFSGRQFSNSRSEMNVSTLELGDSALYLCASSLAWTGDNVLTFGAGSRLTVL.

The V call is TRBV5-1, the J call TRBJ2-3; possible D gene TRBD2, 6 bases. The germline gives CDR1 SGHRS, CDR2 YFSETQ. CDR3 length equals 14 residues. V was clipped by 3 bases and J by 4 bases, with 12 bases between them. The CDR3 spells CASSWGVAADTQYF. The CDR3 region has the DNA TGCGCCAGCAGCTGGGGGGTAGCTGCAGATACGCAGTATTTT.

This clonotype has a handful of counts. This chain connects TRBV7-2 to TRBJ1-2; tentative D call: TRBD1 (5 bases). The germline gives CDR1 SGHTA, CDR2 FQGNSA. Trimming left V 3 bases short and J 6 bases short, with 11 bases between. This CDR3 has 13 amino acids. The CDR3, as DNA: TGTGCCAGCAGCTTTTCTAGGGGACATGGCTACACCTTC. Its protein is CASSFSRGHGYTF. Complete variable domain (other parts from reference TRBV7-2 and TRBJ1-2): GAGVSQSPSNKVTEKGKDVELRCDPISGHTALYWYRQSLGQGLEFLIYFQGNSAPDKSGLPSDRFSAERTGGSVSTLTIQRTQQEDSAVYLCASSFSRGHGYTFGSGTRLTVV.

There are a few counts of this clonotype. The CDR3 region has the DNA TGTGCCAGCAGGGACAGGGGGGTCGGGGAGCTGTTTTTT. It translates to CASRDRGVGELFF. The chain carries TRBV12-3 or TRBV12-4 and TRBJ2-2, with TRBD1 matching over 10 bases. The ends lost 6 bases at V and 7 bases at J; junction bases unmatched: 2. The CDR3 loop spans 13 amino acids.

This clonotype appeared a few times. The chain has TRBV7-8 and TRBJ1-6, with D unclear. The CDR3 has 14 amino acids. Per germline, CDR1 SGHVS and CDR2 FQNEAQ. With 8 bases removed from V and 9 bases from J, the gap between germline ends came to 17 bases. CDR3: CASRFLGSSSPLHF. The CDR3 bases are TGTGCCAGCCGATTCCTAGGGTCTTCTTCACCCCTCCACTTT. Full variable domain (outside the CDR3, taken from reference TRBV7-8 and TRBJ1-6): GAGVSQSPRYKVAKRGQDVALRCDPISGHVSLFWYQQALGQGPEFLTYFQNEAQLDKSGLPSDRFFAERPEGSVSTLKIQRTQQEDSAVYLCASRFLGSSSPLHFGNGTRLTVT.